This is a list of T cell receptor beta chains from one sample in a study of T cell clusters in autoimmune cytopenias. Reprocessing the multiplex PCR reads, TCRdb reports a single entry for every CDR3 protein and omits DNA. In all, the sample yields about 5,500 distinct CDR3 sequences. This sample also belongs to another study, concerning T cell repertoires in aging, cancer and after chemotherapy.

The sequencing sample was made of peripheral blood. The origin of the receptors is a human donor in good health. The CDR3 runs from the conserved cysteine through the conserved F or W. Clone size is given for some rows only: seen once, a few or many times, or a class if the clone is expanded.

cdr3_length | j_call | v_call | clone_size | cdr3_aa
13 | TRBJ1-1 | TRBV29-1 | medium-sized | CSVEVGRNTEAFF
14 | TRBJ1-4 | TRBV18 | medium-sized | CASSPSRTNEKLFF
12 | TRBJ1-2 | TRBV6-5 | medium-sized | CASSRDAGGYTF
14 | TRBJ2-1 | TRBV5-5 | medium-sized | CASSAGAGTYEQFF
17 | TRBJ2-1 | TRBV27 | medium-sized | CASRPLSTGASGNEQFF
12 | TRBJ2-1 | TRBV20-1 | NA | CSAGTGWNEQFF
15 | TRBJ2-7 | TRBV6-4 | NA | CASSVEAGYSYEQYF
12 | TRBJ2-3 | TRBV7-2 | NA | CASSLSTDTQYF
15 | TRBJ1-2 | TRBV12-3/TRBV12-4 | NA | CASSPKVTRAYGYTF
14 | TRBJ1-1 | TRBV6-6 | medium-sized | CASQEAEMNTEAFF
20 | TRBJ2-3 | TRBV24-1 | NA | CATSDPGLAGGLWGTDTQYF
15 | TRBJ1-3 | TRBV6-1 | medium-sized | CASTQEDSSGNTIYF
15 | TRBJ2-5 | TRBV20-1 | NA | CSARVLRGYQETQYF
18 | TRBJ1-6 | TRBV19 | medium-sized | CASSGGTGVWLENSPLHF
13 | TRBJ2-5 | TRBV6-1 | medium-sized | CASKLGAQETQYF